This T cell receptor (beta chain) was obtained from a study of shared clonotypes between healthy human individuals. As for the study in general: CD8 memory received one plate per donor, CD8 naive two, CD4 memory three and CD4 naive three.

Clones were read by immunoSEQ multiplex PCR, and TCRdb kept only the in-frame ones, dropping some. The sample consists of under 80,000 clones, roughly three fifths of them appearing once. The source of this sequence is a man between 25 and 39 years old in good health. Sequencing was carried out using memory CD8+ T cells sorted from blood. This sample's subset: CD45RO+ cells pooled with CCR7-negative TemRA cells.

The CDR3 loop is CASSHPVDRVGNTEAFF. CDR3 bases: TGTGCCAGCAGTCACCCAGTCGACAGGGTTGGGAACACTGAAGCTTTCTTT. The J gene is TRBJ1-1, the V gene TRBV2; 7 bases line up with TRBD1. The ends lost 5 bases at V and 1 base at J; junction bases unmatched: 13. The germline V gene encodes CDR1 SNHLY and CDR2 FYNNEI. The length of the CDR3 is 17 residues.